The 21 T cell receptor beta chains below come from one sample, sequenced in a study of CD8+ T cells in alopecia areata. cDNA serving as the sequencing template came from extracted, reverse transcribed RNA. Data came from immunoSEQ multiplex PCR; TCRdb stores just in-frame clones and leaves some out. Here the sample spans hundreds of thousands of clones, 50% to 75% being singletons. Documented treatment: oral pan-JAK inhibitor, 5-10 mg twice daily. Sample: CD4+ T cells sorted from blood, taken at approximately week 51, from a patient treated with tofacitinib. The receptors here all came from a human donor with alopecia areata.

The chain recombines TRBV5-4 with TRBJ2-5; D may be TRBD1 (5 bases). Trimming cost V 0 bases and J 5 bases, with 11 bases left between them. Germline values: CDR1 SGHNT, CDR2 YYREEE (reference sequence). The CDR3 extends over 14 amino acids. The CDR3 region is CASSLGTNSETQYF. DNA for the CDR3: TGTGCCAGCAGCTTGGGGACAAATTCGGAGACCCAGTACTTC.

The chain carries TRBV30 and TRBJ2-7; no firm D call. Trimming stripped 6 bases from V and 2 bases from J, with 17 bases between. The CDR3 runs 14 residues. CDR1 GTSNPN and CDR2 SVGIG come from the germline V gene (reference sequence). The CDR3 reads CACSQRRHAYEQYF. CDR3 coding DNA: TGTGCCTGCTCACAGAGGAGACATGCCTACGAGCAGTACTTC.

The chain couples TRBV19 to TRBJ2-6; no clear D gene. This CDR3 is built from 13 residues. Germline CDR1 reads LNHDA; CDR2 reads SQIVND (reference sequence). V was trimmed by 7 bases and J by 0 bases, leaving 4 bases between them. CDR3 in DNA: TGTGCCAGTAAGATCTCTGGGGCCAACGTCCTGACTTTC. This gives the protein CASKISGANVLTF.

V is TRBV28 and J is TRBJ1-2, with D perhaps TRBD1 (6 bases). The CDR3 totals 15 residues. Germline values: CDR1 MDHEN, CDR2 SYDVKM. V was pared by 5 bases and J by 4 bases, with 17 bases between. As DNA, the CDR3 is TGTGCCAGCAGTCTACTTGCGCGACAGGCCTATGGCTACACCTTC. This codes for CASSLLARQAYGYTF.

In regard to this clone: The sample has other DNA sequences that encode this CDR3 too. The chain is built from TRBV6-5 and TRBJ2-1; no clear D gene. The CDR3 totals 15 residues. V was cut by 6 bases and J by 5 bases, with 17 bases left in between. CDR1 and CDR2 from the germline V gene are MNHEY and SVGAGI. The CDR3 sequence: CASRTYPGPNNEQFF. CDR3 coding DNA: TGTGCCAGCAGAACATATCCAGGACCCAACAATGAGCAGTTCTTC.

In its sample, this clone was seen a few times. The chain has TRBV10-3 and TRBJ2-7; D may correspond to TRBD1 or TRBD2 (5 bases each). CDR1 ENHRY and CDR2 SYGVKD come from the germline V gene. This CDR3 has 11 amino acids. Trimming removed 7 bases at V and 4 bases at J, with 8 bases between. The CDR3 DNA reads as TGTGCCATCAAAGAGGGGTACGAGCAGTACTTC. Translation gives CAIKEGYEQYF.

This clone was detected only a few times. The genes are TRBV19 and TRBJ1-3; D remains ambiguous. The CDR3 has 15 amino acids. CDR1 and CDR2 (germline): LNHDA, SQIVND (reference sequence). The V gene lost 5 bases and the J gene lost 0 bases, with 11 bases spanning the gap. CDR3 sequence (DNA): TGTGCCAGTAGTCCCGGCCGAACCTCTGGAAACACCATATATTTT. Protein product: CASSPGRTSGNTIYF.

This chain connects TRBV25-1 to TRBJ1-2; D not certain. The germline V gene has CDR1 MGHDK and CDR2 SYGVNS. The CDR3 consists of 12 residues. The germline V and J ends were trimmed by 1 base and 7 bases, with 7 bases remaining between them. CDR3 in DNA: TGTGCCAGCAGTGAATTCCCAGGTGGCTACACCTTC. This encodes CASSEFPGGYTF.

This chain uses TRBV25-1 with TRBJ1-1; 7 bases match TRBD1. V gave up 4 bases and J gave up 11 bases; unmatched junction bases: 7. Germline assignment: CDR1 MGHDK and CDR2 SYGVNS. The CDR3 extends over 12 amino acids. As DNA, the CDR3 is TGTGCCAGCAGTGCCGGGACAGTTCGGGCTTTCTTT. It is translated as CASSAGTVRAFF.

This clone was detected once. The rearrangement joins TRBV30 to TRBJ2-5; the D is unclear. The germline V gene encodes CDR1 GTSNPN and CDR2 SVGIG (reference sequence). V lost 0 bases and J lost 5, with 4 bases in between. The CDR3 runs 11 residues. The CDR3 reads CAWSVVETQYF. DNA for the CDR3: TGTGCCTGGAGTGTAGTGGAGACCCAGTACTTC.

There are a few counts of this clone. This chain joins TRBV4-1 and TRBJ1-5, with 7 bases that match TRBD1. Trimming at V came to 4 bases and at J to 5 bases, leaving 2 bases not matched to a gene. The CDR3 spans 13 residues. The V gene's germline CDR1 is MGHRA and CDR2 YSYEKL. This CDR3 is CASSPGTDQPQHF. The CDR3 nucleotides are TGCGCCAGCAGCCCCGGGACAGATCAGCCCCAGCATTTT.

The CDR3 coding sequence is TGTGCCAGCAGCTTGGGGCCGACCCAAGAGACCCAGTACTTC. Translation gives CASSLGPTQETQYF. The chain links TRBV5-6 to TRBJ2-5; the D is unclear. Trimming took 0 bases from V and 1 from J, leaving 7 bases between them. Germline CDR1 reads SGHDT; CDR2 reads YYEEEE. The CDR3 loop spans 14 amino acids.

J is TRBJ2-4 and V is TRBV29-1; D ambiguous. The germline V and J ends were trimmed by 2 bases and 0 bases, with 8 bases remaining between them. Germline CDR1 and CDR2: SQVTM and ANQGSEA. The CDR3 is 14 amino acids. The DNA of the CDR3 is TGCAGCGTTGAACGCTTACTAGCCAAAAACATTCAGTACTTC. It is translated as CSVERLLAKNIQYF.

This clone showed up just a few times. This chain joins TRBV13 and TRBJ1-6; D is unresolved. Germline V CDR1 and CDR2: PRHDT, FYEKMQ (reference sequence). Trimming left V 5 bases short and J 6 bases short, with 5 bases between. This CDR3 contains 12 residues. The CDR3 loop is CASSTGNSPLHF. CDR3 DNA: TGTGCCAGCAGCACTGGTAATTCACCCCTCCACTTT.

This chain connects TRBV10-3 to TRBJ2-3, with a weak D call TRBD1 (5 bases). From germline, CDR1 is ENHRY and CDR2 SYGVKD. The CDR3 runs to 13 residues. Trimming took off 4 bases at V and 3 bases at J, with 8 bases between the two ends. This CDR3 is CAISVQGTDTQYF. The CDR3 DNA follows: TGTGCCATCAGTGTGCAGGGTACAGATACGCAGTATTTT.

This clone was observed a single time. The gene calls are TRBV18 and TRBJ1-5; D ambiguous. The CDR3 is made up of 14 amino acids. Trimming removed 6 bases from V and 7 bases from J, with 16 bases in between. Germline values: CDR1 KGHSH, CDR2 LQKENI. CDR3 amino acids: CASSRSSLEQPQHF. CDR3 bases: TGTGCCAGCTCCCGTTCGTCGTTGGAACAGCCCCAGCATTTT.

This clone occurred a few times. The genes are TRBV15 and TRBJ2-2; D not resolved. The CDR3 totals 17 residues. Germline V lookup: CDR1 LNHNV, CDR2 YYDKDF (reference sequence). Trimming stripped 0 bases from V and 5 bases from J, with 16 bases between. Written as DNA, the CDR3 is TGTGCCACCAGCAGAGATTACGTTTCGACACCGACCGGGGAGCTGTTTTTT. Its protein is CATSRDYVSTPTGELFF.

The gene calls are TRBV5-6 and TRBJ1-1; D not certain. Looked up from germline, CDR1 is SGHDT and CDR2 is YYEEEE. This CDR3 comprises 14 residues. The germline V and J ends were trimmed by 3 bases and 4 bases, with 13 bases remaining between them. The DNA for the CDR3 is TGTGCCAGCAGCTCGGCGACATTGGGCACTGAAGCTTTCTTT. Translation gives CASSSATLGTEAFF.

This chain links TRBV2 with TRBJ2-7, with 7 positions matching TRBD1. Germline V gene lookup returns CDR1 SNHLY and CDR2 FYNNEI. The CDR3 spans 12 residues. J was trimmed by 5 bases and V by 6 bases; bases with no gene match: 4. The CDR3 region is CASRGQRDEQYF. The CDR3 DNA follows: TGTGCCAGCAGGGGACAGCGCGACGAGCAGTACTTC.

The V call is TRBV6-1, the J call TRBJ1-1, with D hard to call. V shed 5 bases and J shed 6 bases, with 19 bases lying between them. The CDR3 consists of 15 residues. Germline-derived CDR1 and CDR2 are MNHNS and SASEGT. This CDR3 is CASSLKRAGEPEAFF. The CDR3, as DNA: TGTGCCAGCAGTTTAAAGAGGGCGGGAGAGCCTGAAGCTTTCTTT.

A few counts support this clone. The chain combines TRBV7-7 with TRBJ2-3; the D is unclear. The germline gives CDR1 SSHAT, CDR2 FNYEAQ (reference sequence). The CDR3 is 11 residues long. In DNA, the CDR3 is TGTGCTAGCCACACGACAGATACGCAGTATTTT. Amino acid sequence: CASHTTDTQYF.